Listed here is a single TCR beta chain. Its binding antigen is unknown. Base qualities are not provided; no much larger clone lies one nucleotide away. These data originate in a study of vaccination and CD4 T cells after COVID-19 (dated 2022 in TCRdb). Broadly, across the study: Convalescent patients had a positive SARS-CoV-2 result on nasal swab PCR, and of these patients, under ten had mild disease and one had severe disease. In the convalescent cohort there were six males and four females, among whom were two Hispanic individuals, seven Caucasians, two Asians and one multiracial person. Two doses of either the Pfizer-BioNTech BNT162b2 vaccine (n=8) or the Moderna mRNA-1273 vaccine (n=2) were administered to participants. Post-COVID blood samples from convalescent patients were collected a median of 101 days after diagnosis, with a range of roughly 30 to 170 days. The time from the second vaccine dose to post-vaccine blood sampling had a median of roughly 79 days and ranged from about 14 to 250 days. For stimulating the cultures, overlapping spike peptide pools were used, derived from SARS-CoV-2 as well as from the common cold coronaviruses HCoV-NL63, HCoV-OC43 and HCoV-229E. As controls, cultures received a CEFX viral epitope pool (the positive control), an HIV-1 Nef peptide pool (the negative control), or no peptide at all. In around nine COVID-19 convalescent patients and a few infection-naive healthy vaccine recipients, the spike-specific CD4+ TCR repertoire before mRNA vaccination was compared with the repertoire after mRNA vaccination. What the study reported, not specific to this receptor: Although the median number of SARS-CoV-2-reactive clonotypes went up from around 20 after infection to 30 to 45 after vaccination, the increase was not significant. Of the vaccine-specific clones in convalescent patients, 304 of 307, or nearly all, reacted only to SARS-CoV-2 spike and did not cross-react with common cold coronaviruses. Among the post-vaccine SARS-CoV-2-reactive clones in convalescent patients, a median around 90% showed up only after vaccination, which suggests vaccine-specific priming. The study included relatively few convalescent patients and did not analyze early timepoints after natural infection.

Library method: PCR. At the Johns Hopkins FTIC core, DNA from the cultured CD4+ T cells underwent TCR sequencing with the Oncomine TCR Beta short-read assay. The QIAamp micro DNA kit was used to extract genomic DNA from the cultured CD4+ T cells. Oncomine TCR Beta libraries from cultured CD4+ T cells were pooled with unique dual indexes and sequenced on an Illumina iSeq 100. The study's processing was this. Non-productive sequences were removed, and CDR3s not starting with C, not ending with F or W, or shorter than 7 amino acids were discarded. The MANAFEST web application identified antigen-specific clonotypes by comparing peptide-stimulated wells against reference wells and other culture wells. For a clone to be called positive, the clone needed an FDR below 0.05, an odds ratio above 5, and a productive frequency above 0.1% in at least two of three replicate wells. Clonotypes that were significantly expanded in both SARS-CoV-2 spike wells and at least one common cold coronavirus spike condition were defined as cross-reactive. Using R version 3.6.1, CDR3 homology was evaluated through Levenshtein distances (stringdist) along with unrooted phylogenetic trees (ape). TCRdb trimmed public reads at Q25 via fastp, called clones via MiXCR and kept in-frame beta chains. One record per CDR3 amino acid sequence lists the most common genes and DNA. The V and J calls, along with clone size, are taken from TCRdb and not from the paper's own processing. The sample table lists several thousand distinct CDR3 sequences, 45% to 60% of them with a count of one. Of the sample, 7.5% to 8% falls within the top ten clones.

CDR1 and CDR2 are drawn from the germline V gene: MNHNS, SASEGT. V is pruned by 7 bases and J by 7 bases, leaving 6 bases of the junction without a gene match. From cysteine to phenylalanine, the CDR3 is 13 amino acids long. The retained sequence is limited to the CDR3, 39 bases, with the frame set at the first base. The treatment or condition label, as the study defines it: roughly nine-day PBMC culture with coronavirus spike peptide pools or control peptides (ViraFEST assay). The study used the ViraFEST assay, which expanded antigen-specific T cells with peptide pools and then identified expanded clonotypes by TCR sequencing. The convalescent patients' positive SARS-CoV-2 PCR tests were from March to December 2020, which was before the Alpha, Beta and Delta variants emerged in the United States. More than 1.5 million PBMCs per well were cultured in IMDM with 5% human AB serum and around 10 IU/ml IL-2, plus 10 ug/ml peptide pools. On days 3 and 7, half of the culture medium was replaced with fresh IL-2-containing medium. After about 11 days of culture, CD4+ T cells were isolated by negative selection using the EasySep CD4+ T cell isolation kit. PBMCs were separated from whole blood using Ficoll-Paque Plus gradient centrifugation and then either used fresh or cryopreserved at -140C. Culture conditions were generally each tested in triplicate wells.

The sequence joins TRBV6-1 to TRBJ1-5; TRBD1 agrees with 8 junctional bases. The sequence came from a human donor who had recovered from COVID-19. Specimen: CD4+ T cells from blood, cultured in vitro. The CDR3 reads CASNRGSRQPQHF. The nucleotide sequence is TGTGCCAGCAACAGGGGGTCGAGGCAGCCCCAGCATTTT.